This TCR beta chain comes out of a study of control samples from healthy donors and cancer patients. Only in-frame clones appear in the TCRdb table, and some are missing; sequencing was by immunoSEQ multiplex PCR. The sample lists about 83,000 clones, 91% occurring once. The germline V gene encodes CDR1 SQVTM and CDR2 ANQGSEA. V lost 1 base and J lost 2, with 8 bases in between. This CDR3 has 13 amino acids. The receptor comes from a man in his forties or fifties in good health. Sample: blood. The chain employs TRBV29-1 and TRBJ2-5; D ambiguous. The CDR3 DNA is TGCAGCGTTGAAGGAAGAAATCAAGAGACCCAGTACTTC. Encoded protein: CSVEGRNQETQYF.